Here is one T cell receptor (beta chain) with its context. Its target is not known. Sequencing used immunoSEQ multiplex PCR; TCRdb keeps in-frame clones, though not all of them. Of about 100,000 clones listed, more than 70% are singletons. This entry belongs to a study of identifying expanded T cells in peripheral blood. Study results and caveats: Variance in clone template counts between roughly 2-week samples significantly increased with total template count across all healthy donors. Over about two and four weeks, about 17 and 20 clones changed, versus approximately 1.1 between replicates.

The ends were cut back, 5 bases at V and 2 bases at J, with 15 bases in the middle. The CDR3 length is 15 residues. Germline V lookup: CDR1 MNHEY, CDR2 SMNVEV (reference sequence). The source material was blood. The TCR originated in a person aged 18-70 years in good health. The rearrangement links TRBV27 to TRBJ2-5; D unclear. The chain's CDR3 is CASSPNGPFQETQYF. For the CDR3, the DNA is TGTGCCAGCAGTCCAAATGGACCGTTTCAAGAGACCCAGTACTTC.